The rows below give T cell receptor beta chains drawn from one sample of a study of response to subunit inactivated influenza vaccine. Each CDR3 protein is one row after TCRdb ran MiXCR on the RT-PCR reads. This sample has 650,000 to 800,000 distinct CDR3 sequences, with approximately 15% found just once. The source was PBMCs from blood, collected 14 to 15 days before vaccination. The receptor set was obtained from a man in his forties or fifties who received an inactivated influenza vaccine. Each CDR3 is given with its conserved first and last residue. The D gene is left open where the match is weak. Clone sizes are given selectively: once, few, many, or a class where the clone is expanded.

clone size,V gene,D gene,J gene,CDR3 protein,CDR3 DNA
-,TRBV6-1,-,TRBJ2-6,CASRLGGGANVLTF,TGTGCCAGCAGGCTTGGTGGCGGGGCCAACGTCCTGACTTTC
few,TRBV29-1,-,TRBJ2-3,CSADLGVTDTQYF,TGCAGCGCTGACCTTGGCGTGACAGATACGCAGTATTTT
few,TRBV18,TRBD2,TRBJ2-1,CASSPLLGSGRANEQFF,TGTGCCAGCTCACCCCTGCTGGGTAGCGGGAGGGCGAATGAGCAGTTCTTC
few,TRBV5-5,-,TRBJ2-1,CASSPRGSSYNEQFF,TGTGCCAGCAGCCCCCGGGGGAGCTCTTACAATGAGCAGTTCTTC
-,TRBV12-3/TRBV12-4,TRBD2,TRBJ2-2,CALSLYGGASDTGELFF,TGTGCCCTCAGTTTGTACGGGGGGGCTTCAGACACCGGGGAGCTGTTTTTT
few,TRBV13,-,TRBJ2-4,CASSKDTEKNIQYF,TGTGCCAGCAGCAAGGACACAGAGAAAAACATTCAGTACTTC
few,TRBV4-3,TRBD1,TRBJ2-2,CASSPRPGQGGSNTGELFF,TGCGCCAGCAGCCCCCGCCCGGGACAGGGTGGTTCGAACACCGGGGAGCTGTTTTTT
-,TRBV20-1,-,TRBJ2-6,CSASPRGGLSGANVLTF,TGCAGTGCTTCCCCCAGAGGAGGCCTCTCTGGGGCCAACGTCCTGACTTTC
few,TRBV11-2,TRBD1,TRBJ2-7,CASTPGQGRYEQYF,TGTGCCAGCACCCCGGGACAGGGTCGCTACGAGCAGTACTTC
few,TRBV15,-,TRBJ2-1,CATSSTGNLGNEQFF,TGTGCCACCAGCAGCACAGGGAACCTCGGCAATGAGCAGTTCTTC
few,TRBV18,TRBD1,TRBJ2-5,CASSPRDSLQETQYF,TGTGCCAGCTCACCCCGGGACAGTTTACAAGAGACCCAGTACTTC
few,TRBV20-1,TRBD2,TRBJ2-7,CSARSGGTYEQYF,TGCAGTGCTAGATCCGGGGGGACCTACGAGCAGTACTTC
-,TRBV5-1,TRBD2,TRBJ2-5,CASSLAISGGQETQYF,TGCGCCAGCAGCTTGGCGATAAGCGGGGGGCAAGAGACCCAGTACTTC
few,TRBV12-3/TRBV12-4,TRBD1,TRBJ1-2,CASSLSRGLGYGYTF,TGTGCCAGCAGTTTGAGCAGGGGGCTTGGCTATGGCTACACCTTC
few,TRBV7-2,TRBD1,TRBJ1-2,CASSGYPGQGAYGYTF,TGTGCCAGCAGCGGCTACCCGGGACAGGGAGCCTATGGCTACACCTTC
few,TRBV5-1,-,TRBJ1-3,CASSGPTRGGNTIYF,TGCGCCAGCAGCGGACCTACCAGGGGTGGAAACACCATATATTTT
few,TRBV2,TRBD1,TRBJ1-5,CASRDRGRNQPQHF,TGTGCCAGCCGGGACAGGGGACGCAATCAGCCCCAGCATTTT